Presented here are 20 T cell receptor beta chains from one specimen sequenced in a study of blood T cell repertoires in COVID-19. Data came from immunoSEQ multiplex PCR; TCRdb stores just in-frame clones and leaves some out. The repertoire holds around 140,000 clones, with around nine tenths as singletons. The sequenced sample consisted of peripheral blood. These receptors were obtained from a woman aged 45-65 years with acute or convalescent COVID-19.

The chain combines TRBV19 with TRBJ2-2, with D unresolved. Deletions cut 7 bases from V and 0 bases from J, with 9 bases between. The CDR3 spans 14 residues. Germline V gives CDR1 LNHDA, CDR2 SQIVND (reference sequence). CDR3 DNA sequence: TGTGCCAGTACCCGGTACGCGAACACCGGGGAGCTGTTTTTT. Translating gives CASTRYANTGELFF.

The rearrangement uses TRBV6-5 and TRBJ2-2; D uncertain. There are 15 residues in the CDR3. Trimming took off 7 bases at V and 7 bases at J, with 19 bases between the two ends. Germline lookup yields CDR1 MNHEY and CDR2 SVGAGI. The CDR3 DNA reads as TGTGCCAGCATCCCTGTTGGGCTTCGCCACGGGGAGCTGTTTTTT. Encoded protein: CASIPVGLRHGELFF.

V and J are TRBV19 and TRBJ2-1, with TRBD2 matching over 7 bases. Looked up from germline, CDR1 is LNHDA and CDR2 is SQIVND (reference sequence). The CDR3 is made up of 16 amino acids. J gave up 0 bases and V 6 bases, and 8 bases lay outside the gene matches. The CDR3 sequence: CASSLVSGDSYNEQFF. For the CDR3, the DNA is TGTGCCAGTAGCCTCGTAAGCGGGGACTCCTACAATGAGCAGTTCTTC.

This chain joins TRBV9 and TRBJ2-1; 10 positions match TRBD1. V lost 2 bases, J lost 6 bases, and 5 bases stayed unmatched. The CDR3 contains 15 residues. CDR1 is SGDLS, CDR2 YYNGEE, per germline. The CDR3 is CASSVDRGLRNEQFF. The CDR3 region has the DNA TGTGCCAGCAGCGTCGACAGGGGGCTTCGCAATGAGCAGTTCTTC.

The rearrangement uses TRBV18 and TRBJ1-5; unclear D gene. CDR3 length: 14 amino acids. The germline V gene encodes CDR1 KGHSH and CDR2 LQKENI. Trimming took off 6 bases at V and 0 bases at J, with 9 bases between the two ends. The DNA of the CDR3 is TGTGCCAGCTCGGGCGCAGATAGCAATCAGCCCCAGCATTTT. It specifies CASSGADSNQPQHF.

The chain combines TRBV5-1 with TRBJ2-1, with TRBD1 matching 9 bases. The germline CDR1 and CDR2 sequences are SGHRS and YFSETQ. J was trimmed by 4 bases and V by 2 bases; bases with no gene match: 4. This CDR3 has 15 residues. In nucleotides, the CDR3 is TGCGCCAGCAGCTTACAGGGGGCGTCTTACAATGAGCAGTTCTTC. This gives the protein CASSLQGASYNEQFF.

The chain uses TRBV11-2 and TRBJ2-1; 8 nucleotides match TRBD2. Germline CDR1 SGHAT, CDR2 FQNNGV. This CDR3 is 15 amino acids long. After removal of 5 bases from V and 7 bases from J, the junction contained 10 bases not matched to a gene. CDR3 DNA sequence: TGTGCCAGCAGCCCAGGACTAGCCCCTCGAAATGAGCAGTTCTTC. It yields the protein CASSPGLAPRNEQFF.

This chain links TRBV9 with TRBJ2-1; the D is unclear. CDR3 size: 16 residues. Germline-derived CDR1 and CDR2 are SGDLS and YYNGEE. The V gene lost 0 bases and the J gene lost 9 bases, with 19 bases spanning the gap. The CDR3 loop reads CASSVAYGLEYSEQFF. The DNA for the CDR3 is TGTGCCAGCAGCGTAGCTTACGGTCTAGAATATAGTGAGCAGTTCTTC. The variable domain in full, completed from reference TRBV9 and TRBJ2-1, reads DSGVTQTPKHLITATGQRVTLRCSPRSGDLSVYWYQQSLDQGLQFLIQYYNGEERAKGNILERFSAQQFPDLHSELNLSSLELGDSALYFCASSVAYGLEYSEQFFGPGTRLTVL.

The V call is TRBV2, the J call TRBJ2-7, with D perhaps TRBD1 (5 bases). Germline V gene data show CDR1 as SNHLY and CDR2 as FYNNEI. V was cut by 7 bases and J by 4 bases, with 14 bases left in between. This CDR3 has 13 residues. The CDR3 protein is CASTRLKGYEQYF. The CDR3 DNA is TGTGCCAGCACACGCCTGAAGGGGTACGAGCAGTACTTC.

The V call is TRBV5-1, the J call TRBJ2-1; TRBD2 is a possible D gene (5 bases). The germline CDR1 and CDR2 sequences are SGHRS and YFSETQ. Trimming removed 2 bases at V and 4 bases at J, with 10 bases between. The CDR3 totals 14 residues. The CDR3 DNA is TGCGCCAGCAGCTTAGCGGAGTCGTACAATGAGCAGTTCTTC. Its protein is CASSLAESYNEQFF.

The CDR3 nucleotides read TGTGCCAGCGGAAGTGGCAGGGTTAATTCACCCCTCCACTTT. Its translation is CASGSGRVNSPLHF. The chain uses TRBV6-5 and TRBJ1-6; D is possibly TRBD1 (5 bases). This CDR3 has 14 residues. The V gene's germline CDR1 is MNHEY and CDR2 SVGAGI. Trimming stripped 8 bases from V and 6 bases from J, with 14 bases between.

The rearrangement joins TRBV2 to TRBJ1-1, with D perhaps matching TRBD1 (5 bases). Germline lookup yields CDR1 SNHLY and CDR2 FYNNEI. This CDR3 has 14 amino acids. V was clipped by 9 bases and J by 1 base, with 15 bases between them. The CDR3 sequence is CARATGTSNTEAFF. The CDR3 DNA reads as TGTGCCAGAGCTACCGGGACTTCGAACACTGAAGCTTTCTTT.

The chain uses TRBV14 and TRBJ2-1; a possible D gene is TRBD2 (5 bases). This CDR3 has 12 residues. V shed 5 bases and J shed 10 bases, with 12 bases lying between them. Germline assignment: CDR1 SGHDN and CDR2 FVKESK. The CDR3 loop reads CASSEYRREQFF. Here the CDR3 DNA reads TGTGCCAGCAGCGAATATAGGAGGGAGCAGTTCTTC.

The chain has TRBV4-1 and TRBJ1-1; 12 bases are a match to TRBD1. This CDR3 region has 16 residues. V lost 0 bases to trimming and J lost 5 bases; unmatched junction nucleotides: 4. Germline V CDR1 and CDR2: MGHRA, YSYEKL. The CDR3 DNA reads TGCGCCAGCAGCCAAGACGGGACAGGGGGCCGGACTGAAGCTTTCTTT. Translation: CASSQDGTGGRTEAFF.

The CDR3 bases are TGTGCCAGCAGCTCCCGACAGGGGGGTAATAATTCACCCCTCCACTTT. It codes for CASSSRQGGNNSPLHF. This chain links TRBV7-9 with TRBJ1-6, with 9 bases identical to TRBD1. Trimming took 4 bases from V and 5 from J; bases not matched to a gene: 6. Per germline, CDR1 SEHNR and CDR2 FQNEAQ (reference sequence). This CDR3 region has 16 residues.

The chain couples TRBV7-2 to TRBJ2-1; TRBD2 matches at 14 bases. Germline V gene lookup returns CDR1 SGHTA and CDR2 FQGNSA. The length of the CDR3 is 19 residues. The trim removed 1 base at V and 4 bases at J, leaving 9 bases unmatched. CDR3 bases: TGTGCCAGCAGCTTAGTAGGGGGACTAGCGGGAGTGTCGTACAATGAGCAGTTCTTC. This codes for CASSLVGGLAGVSYNEQFF.

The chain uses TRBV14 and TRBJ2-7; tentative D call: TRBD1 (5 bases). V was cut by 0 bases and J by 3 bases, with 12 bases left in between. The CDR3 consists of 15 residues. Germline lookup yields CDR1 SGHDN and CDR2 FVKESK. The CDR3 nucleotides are TGTGCCAGCAGCCAAGATTGGGTCAGGGACTACGAGCAGTACTTC. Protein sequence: CASSQDWVRDYEQYF.

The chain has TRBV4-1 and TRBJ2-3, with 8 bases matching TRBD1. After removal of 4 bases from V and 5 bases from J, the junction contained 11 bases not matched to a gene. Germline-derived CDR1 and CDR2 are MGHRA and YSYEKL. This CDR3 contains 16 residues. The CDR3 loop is CASSPYPGQGRDTQYF. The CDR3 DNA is TGCGCCAGCAGCCCCTACCCAGGACAGGGAAGAGATACGCAGTATTTT.

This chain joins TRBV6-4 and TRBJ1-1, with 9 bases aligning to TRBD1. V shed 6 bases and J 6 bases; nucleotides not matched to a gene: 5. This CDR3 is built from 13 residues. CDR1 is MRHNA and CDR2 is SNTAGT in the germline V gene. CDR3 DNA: TGTGCCAGCAGCGTGGACAGGGGCTCTGAAGCTTTCTTT. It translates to CASSVDRGSEAFF.

CDR3 coding DNA: TGTGCCAGCTCGGGGAGGGACGGACCCAACTATGGCTACACCTTC. The encoded protein is CASSGRDGPNYGYTF. The chain employs TRBV18 and TRBJ1-2; D perhaps matches TRBD1 (5 bases). Germline assignment: CDR1 KGHSH and CDR2 LQKENI. Trimming pared 6 bases from V and 2 bases from J, leaving 16 bases between. The CDR3 contains 15 residues. Looking up the rest from reference TRBV18 and TRBJ1-2 gives the full variable domain: NAGVMQNPRHLVRRRGQEARLRCSPMKGHSHVYWYRQLPEEGLKFMVYLQKENIIDESGMPKERFSAEFPKEGPSILRIQQVVRGDSAAYFCASSGRDGPNYGYTFGSGTRLTVV.